Below, one T cell receptor (beta chain) is given with its context. As yet, its antigen is unknown. Generated by immunoSEQ multiplex PCR, the TCRdb table keeps only in-frame clones and is missing some. Of more than 10,000 clones in the sample, 80% are singletons; the top ten hold approximately 25%. Every patient was affected by relapse after autologous stem cell transplantation, while exposure to brentuximab vedotin was not uniform. The CDR3 extends over 13 amino acids. In germline, CDR1 is SEHNR, CDR2 FQNEAQ (reference sequence). Trimming took off 2 bases at V and 2 bases at J, with 7 bases between the two ends. The data are from a study of PD-1 blockade in classical Hodgkin lymphoma. Study-level findings and limits: The authors have not defined what causes the repertoire differences, possibly disease activity or prior therapy.

The rearrangement joins TRBV7-9 to TRBJ2-7; D remains ambiguous. This TCR came from a human donor with classical Hodgkin lymphoma. The material was peripheral blood mononuclear cells (PBMCs), obtained at baseline. The CDR3 coding sequence is TGTGCCAGCAGCTTATCCGACCCCTACGAGCAGTACTTC. Translation: CASSLSDPYEQYF.